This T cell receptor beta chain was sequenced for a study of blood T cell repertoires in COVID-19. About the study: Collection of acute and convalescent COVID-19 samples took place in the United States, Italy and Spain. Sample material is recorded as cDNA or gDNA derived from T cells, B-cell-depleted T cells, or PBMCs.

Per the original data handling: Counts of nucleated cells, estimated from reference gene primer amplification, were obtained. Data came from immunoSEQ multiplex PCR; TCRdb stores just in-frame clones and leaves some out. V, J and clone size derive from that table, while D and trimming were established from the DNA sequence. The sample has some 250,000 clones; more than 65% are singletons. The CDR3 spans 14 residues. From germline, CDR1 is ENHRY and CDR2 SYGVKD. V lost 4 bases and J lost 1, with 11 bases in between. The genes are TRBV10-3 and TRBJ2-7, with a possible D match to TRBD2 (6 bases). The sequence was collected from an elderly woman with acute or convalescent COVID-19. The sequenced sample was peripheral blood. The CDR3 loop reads CAISGSGFSYEQYF. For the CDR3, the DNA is TGTGCCATCAGTGGAAGCGGGTTTTCCTACGAGCAGTACTTC.